This entry concerns a single T cell receptor beta chain. Its target is not known. These data come from a study of T cell repertoires in cytomegalovirus infection. Study as a whole: Recently identified HLA-C-restricted CMV epitopes were among the peptides used. Shared public TCR beta signatures pointed to both CMV infection and a matching HLA type. The study's findings and limits: CMV-specific TCR beta clonotypes restricted by HLA-C dominated the ex vivo response.

In TCRdb, the reads were re-called with MiXCR into one record per CDR3 protein. The table has some 800,000 distinct CDR3 sequences, under 35% seen once. The V and J ends lost 4 bases and 1 base, in that order; junction bases with no gene match: 8. There are 15 residues in the CDR3. CDR1 is SGHRS and CDR2 is YFSETQ in the germline V gene. The TCR comes from a human donor in good health (CMV status not recorded). Some clones in this sample may be carry-over from other donors' samples. This material consisted of cultured CD8+ T cells from PBMCs, taken from culture after CMV antigen stimulation. This sequence joins TRBV5-1 and TRBJ2-7; 7 bases match TRBD1. The CDR3 protein is CASSPQGEGSYEQYF. The CDR3 bases are TGCGCCAGCAGCCCCCAGGGGGAAGGGTCCTACGAGCAGTACTTC.